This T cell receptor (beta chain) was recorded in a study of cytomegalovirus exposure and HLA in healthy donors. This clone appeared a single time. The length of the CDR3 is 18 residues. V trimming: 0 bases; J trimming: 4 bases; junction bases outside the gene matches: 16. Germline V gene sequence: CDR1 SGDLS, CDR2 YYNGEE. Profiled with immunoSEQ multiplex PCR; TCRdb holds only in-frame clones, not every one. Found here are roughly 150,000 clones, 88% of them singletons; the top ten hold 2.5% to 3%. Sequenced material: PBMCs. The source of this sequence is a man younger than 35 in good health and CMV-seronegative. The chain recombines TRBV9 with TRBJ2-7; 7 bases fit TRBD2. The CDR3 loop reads CASSVGFMGASGLYEQYF. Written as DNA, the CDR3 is TGTGCCAGCAGCGTAGGATTTATGGGAGCTAGCGGACTGTACGAGCAGTACTTC.